These 4 T cell receptor beta chains originate from one sample sequenced in a study of cytomegalovirus exposure and HLA in healthy donors. PCR employed 60 Vbeta and 13 Jbeta primers. Assay: immunoSEQ multiplex PCR; the TCRdb copy retains only in-frame clones and omits some. The data contain around 130,000 clones, roughly 77% of them singletons. Sequences were obtained from PBMCs. Receptors were obtained from a woman aged 40 to 50 in good health and CMV-seropositive.

This clone was seen a single time. The rearrangement joins TRBV27 to TRBJ1-4; D is undetermined. The germline V and J ends were trimmed by 5 bases and 0 bases, with 4 bases remaining between them. Germline assignment: CDR1 MNHEY and CDR2 SMNVEV (reference sequence). The CDR3 sequence is 13 residues long. The CDR3 DNA reads TGTGCCAGCAGTAGAGCAACTAATGAAAAACTGTTTTTT. Translated, it gives CASSRATNEKLFF.

The chain joins TRBV5-4 to TRBJ2-5; 13 bases fit TRBD2. The CDR3 is 19 residues long. V lost 6 bases and J lost 4; bases outside the gene matches: 18. Germline V lookup: CDR1 SGHNT, CDR2 YYREEE (reference sequence). The CDR3 DNA follows: TGTGCCAGCAACCAAATGTGGACTAGCGGGAGTCGAGGTGGAGAGACCCAGTACTTC. Translation gives CASNQMWTSGSRGGETQYF.

Points on this clone: The identical CDR3 is also encoded by other nucleotide sequences in the sample. This chain uses TRBV7-2 with TRBJ2-5; 7 bases are shared with TRBD2. The CDR3 length is 13 residues. V was clipped by 1 base and J by 4 bases; unmatched bases: 0. Germline V gene sequence: CDR1 SGHTA, CDR2 FQGNSA. Here the CDR3 reads CASSLGGGETQYF. CDR3 nucleotide sequence: TGTGCCAGCAGCTTAGGGGGGGGAGAGACCCAGTACTTC.

The V and J genes are TRBV7-2 and TRBJ2-1; TRBD2 matches 8 bases. Looked up from germline, CDR1 is SGHTA and CDR2 is FQGNSA. There are 15 residues in the CDR3. V lost 5 bases and J lost 7; bases outside the gene matches: 10. This CDR3 reads CASSRKSGGPNEQFF. The CDR3 bases are TGTGCCAGCAGCCGGAAGAGCGGGGGCCCGAATGAGCAGTTCTTC.